One T cell receptor (beta chain) is described in this entry. This CDR3 has 16 residues. Between the trimmed V and J ends, which lost 4 bases and 0 bases, there was a span of 10 bases. Per the germline V gene, CDR1 is MGHRA and CDR2 is YSYEKL. This specimen belongs to a study of shared clonotypes between healthy human individuals. Study at large: The study drew on two women and a few men aged 18 to 49 as donors. Each donor had three CD4 naive, three CD4 memory, two CD8 naive and one CD8 memory plate.

Positive CCR7 selection of CD45RO-negative cells yielded the naive CD8 cells, and terminally differentiated effector memory CD45RA+ cells were excluded. The study drew all its donors from Caucasian adults living in Nashville, Tennessee. Here immunoSEQ multiplex PCR was the method, and the copy in TCRdb shows in-frame clones only, minus some. The repertoire has about 2 million clones, over 85% of them found once; the top ten carry about 1.1%. Source material: naive CD8+ T cells sorted from blood. This clonotype originated in a man younger than 35 in good health. The gene calls are TRBV4-1 and TRBJ1-6; D is ambiguous. The CDR3 DNA follows: TGCGCCAGCAGCCCCTCCTTAGGCTCCTATAATTCACCCCTCCACTTT. Translated: CASSPSLGSYNSPLHF.